This T cell receptor (beta chain) was found in a study of cytomegalovirus exposure and HLA in healthy donors. Study-wide background: An analysis done earlier identified some 120 million unique TCR beta sequences from about 180 million T cells.

The PCR ran on 60 Vbeta and 13 Jbeta primers. The table came from immunoSEQ multiplex PCR; TCRdb's copy has only in-frame clones and leaves some out. This table holds some 200,000 clones, more than 75% found once. This sequence originates from a woman in her late teens or twenties in good health and CMV-seronegative. Sequencing input: PBMCs.

CDR3 protein: CASSQDQGTRYNSPLHF. CDR3 bases: TGCGCCAGCAGCCAAGATCAGGGAACGCGGTATAATTCACCCCTCCACTTT. This chain connects TRBV4-1 to TRBJ1-6; D is possibly TRBD1 (5 bases). Germline V gene lookup returns CDR1 MGHRA and CDR2 YSYEKL. This CDR3 region has 17 residues. The V gene lost 0 bases and the J gene lost 4 bases, with 13 bases spanning the gap.